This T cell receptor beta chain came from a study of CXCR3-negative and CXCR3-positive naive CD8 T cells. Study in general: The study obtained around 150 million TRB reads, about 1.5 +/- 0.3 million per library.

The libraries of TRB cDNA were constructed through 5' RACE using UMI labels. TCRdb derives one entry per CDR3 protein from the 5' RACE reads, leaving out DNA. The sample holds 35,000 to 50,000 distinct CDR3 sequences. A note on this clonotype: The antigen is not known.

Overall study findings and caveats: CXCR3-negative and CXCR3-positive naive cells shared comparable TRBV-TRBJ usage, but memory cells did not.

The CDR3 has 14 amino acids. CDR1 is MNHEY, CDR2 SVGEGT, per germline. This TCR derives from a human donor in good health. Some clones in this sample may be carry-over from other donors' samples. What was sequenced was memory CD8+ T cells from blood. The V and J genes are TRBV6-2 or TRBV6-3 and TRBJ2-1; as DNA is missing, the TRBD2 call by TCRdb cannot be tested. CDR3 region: CASSYGSATSGEFF.